These 28 T cell receptor beta chains were all obtained from the same sample, sequenced in a study of breast tumors, draining lymph nodes, adjacent tissues. From the multiplex PCR reads, TCRdb called clonotypes with MiXCR, one entry per CDR3 protein. The sample lists around 70,000 distinct CDR3 sequences, approximately 40% occurring once. Input material: breast tumor tissue. The receptor set was obtained from a female donor with breast cancer. Some clones in this sample may be carry-over from other donors' samples.

This clonotype was seen repeatedly, ten times or more. CDR3 bases: TGTGCCAGCACCCCTAGCGGGAGGGCTGCAGATACGCAGTATTTT. Translating it yields CASTPSGRAADTQYF. The chain uses TRBV6-5 and TRBJ2-3; 12 bases match TRBD2. This CDR3 has 15 residues. The V and J ends lost 7 bases and 4 bases, in that order; junction bases with no gene match: 6. CDR1 MNHEY and CDR2 SVGAGI come from the germline V gene.

The chain uses TRBV29-1 and TRBJ2-2, with D unresolved. This CDR3 is 12 amino acids long. Germline V gene sequence: CDR1 SQVTM, CDR2 ANQGSEA. Trimming took off 4 bases at V and 4 bases at J, with 7 bases between the two ends. CDR3 region: CSVAPFTGELFF. DNA for the CDR3: TGCAGCGTTGCGCCTTTCACCGGGGAGCTGTTTTTT.

This clonotype was counted ten times or more. The CDR3 coding sequence is TGTGCCAGCAGGACGCAGGACACTTATGGCTACACCTTC. Translating gives CASRTQDTYGYTF. The J gene is TRBJ1-2, the V gene TRBV5-6; tentative D call: TRBD1 (5 bases). The V gene lost 5 bases and the J gene lost 5 bases, with 13 bases spanning the gap. The CDR3 extends over 13 amino acids. Germline V lookup: CDR1 SGHDT, CDR2 YYEEEE.

At least ten counts were recorded for this clonotype. This rearrangement joins TRBV5-1 to TRBJ2-1; D is unresolved. The V gene lost 4 bases and the J gene lost 8 bases, with 25 bases spanning the gap. CDR3 length equals 17 residues. Per germline, CDR1 SGHRS and CDR2 YFSETQ. The CDR3 sequence is CASSPLIWEPSGDEQFF. In DNA form, the CDR3 reads TGCGCCAGCAGCCCCCTAATTTGGGAACCTTCCGGCGATGAGCAGTTCTTC.

The chain recombines TRBV12-5 with TRBJ2-5; D unresolved. The CDR3 covers 13 residues. The germline V gene encodes CDR1 LGHNT and CDR2 FRNRAP. The CDR3 DNA is TGTGCCAGCAAGTTAGGCGGCCAAGAGACCCAGTACTTC. Protein product: CASKLGGQETQYF.

Worth noting for this clonotype: A read error may produce the germline difference seen at one junction end. V is TRBV25-1 and J is TRBJ2-2; perhaps TRBD2 as D (5 bases). The CDR3 is 13 amino acids. Per the germline V gene, CDR1 is MGHDK and CDR2 is SYGVNS. The chain's CDR3 is CASSDSNTGELLF. The CDR3 coding sequence is TGTGCCAGCAGCGATTCGAACACCGGGGAGCTGCTTTTT.

The chain couples TRBV12-3 or TRBV12-4 to TRBJ2-5, with 9 bases lining up with TRBD2. The CDR3 is made up of 16 amino acids. V trimming: 3 bases; J trimming: 2 bases; junction bases outside the gene matches: 7. The CDR3 DNA reads TGTGCCAGCAGTTTCAGACTAGCGGTCGATCAAGAGACCCAGTACTTC. It translates to CASSFRLAVDQETQYF.

The chain has TRBV19 and TRBJ1-1; D may be TRBD1 (5 bases). With 6 bases removed from V and 3 bases from J, the gap between germline ends came to 20 bases. CDR1 and CDR2 from the germline V gene are LNHDA and SQIVND (reference sequence). The CDR3 contains 16 residues. This CDR3 is CASRLGRGGRDTEAFF. In DNA, the CDR3 is TGTGCCAGTAGACTAGGAAGGGGTGGTCGGGACACTGAAGCTTTCTTT.

This clonotype was found many times. The chain links TRBV27 to TRBJ1-2, with D possibly being TRBD1 (5 bases). V lost 5 bases and J 2 bases, leaving 15 bases between the germline ends. The CDR3 is 15 amino acids. Germline V gene data show CDR1 as MNHEY and CDR2 as SMNVEV (reference sequence). CDR3 region: CASSRRQGDNYGYTF. CDR3 nucleotides: TGTGCCAGCAGTAGGCGCCAGGGAGACAACTATGGCTACACCTTC.

A note on this clonotype: This may be a read error: a much more frequent sequence differs by one nucleotide. The chain couples TRBV7-2 to TRBJ2-2; 7 nucleotides align to TRBD2. The CDR3 runs to 15 residues. CDR1 is SGHTA, CDR2 FQGNSA, per germline. CDR3 sequence reads: CASSRRDYDTGELLF. Here the CDR3 DNA reads TGTGCCAGCAGCCGCCGGGACTATGATACCGGGGAGCTGCTTTTT.

The chain couples TRBV11-2 to TRBJ2-5; D is ambiguous. CDR3 size: 14 residues. Germline V gives CDR1 SGHAT, CDR2 FQNNGV. Between the trimmed V and J ends, which lost 6 bases and 5 bases, there was a span of 16 bases. The CDR3 DNA reads TGTGCCAGCAGTGCTAGGCTTCATGGGGAGACCCAGTACTTC. It specifies CASSARLHGETQYF.

Ten or more counts support this clonotype. The chain links TRBV18 to TRBJ1-2; possibly TRBD1 for D (6 bases). The CDR3 contains 13 residues. Germline V CDR1 and CDR2: KGHSH, LQKENI. V gave up 5 bases and J gave up 10 bases, with 17 bases separating them. The CDR3 sequence is CASSNPGATNYTF. DNA for the CDR3: TGTGCCAGCTCAAACCCAGGGGCCACCAACTACACCTTC.

CDR3 sequence reads: CSASRDEGSTDTQYF. DNA of the CDR3: TGCAGTGCTAGCAGGGACGAGGGGAGCACAGATACGCAGTATTTT. The chain employs TRBV20-1 and TRBJ2-3; D may match TRBD1 or TRBD2 (5 bases each). The CDR3 length is 15 residues. V was clipped by 3 bases and J by 0 bases, with 13 bases between them. Per the germline V gene, CDR1 is DFQATT and CDR2 is SNEGSKA (reference sequence).

This clonotype came up many times. This could be a read error, since a much larger clone is one nucleotide away. The chain recombines TRBV13 with TRBJ2-7, with 9 bases matching TRBD2. The V gene's germline CDR1 is PRHDT and CDR2 FYEKMQ (reference sequence). Trimming took 3 bases from V and 2 from J; bases not matched to a gene: 8. The CDR3 totals 16 residues. The CDR3 bases are TGTGCCAGCAGCTTTCCTTTCCAGCGGGAGGCCTACGAGCAGTACTTC. Protein sequence: CASSFPFQREAYEQYF. Complete variable domain (other parts from reference TRBV13 and TRBJ2-7): AAGVIQSPRHLIKEKRETATLKCYPIPRHDTVYWYQQGPGQDPQFLISFYEKMQSDKGSIPDRFSAQQFSDYHSELNMSSLELGDSALYFCASSFPFQREAYEQYFGPGTRLTVT.

This clonotype was recorded many times. The chain joins TRBV7-8 to TRBJ2-3; D not resolved. CDR1 is SGHVS and CDR2 is FQNEAQ in the germline V gene. CDR3 length: 14 residues. V lost 5 bases to trimming and J lost 2 bases, with 11 bases between them. The CDR3 sequence: CASSQDSPTDTQYF. CDR3 in DNA: TGTGCCAGCAGCCAAGACTCACCCACAGATACGCAGTATTTT.

This clonotype was counted at least ten times. The chain joins TRBV7-6 to TRBJ2-1; perhaps TRBD2 as D (5 bases). Trimming cost V 2 bases and J 8 bases, with 10 bases left between them. CDR1 is SGHVS and CDR2 is FNYEAQ in the germline V gene. The length of the CDR3 is 13 residues. DNA for the CDR3: TGTGCCAGCAGCTTATTCGGGATCGATGAGCAGTTCTTC. Translated: CASSLFGIDEQFF.

The V gene is TRBV7-9, the J gene TRBJ2-5; TRBD1 aligns across 9 bases. Germline V gene lookup returns CDR1 SEHNR and CDR2 FQNEAQ (reference sequence). This CDR3 contains 17 residues. V shed 4 bases and J 2 bases; nucleotides not matched to a gene: 11. The CDR3 bases are TGTGCCAGCAGCTCCCTGGACGGGACAGGGTGGCAAGAGACCCAGTACTTC. Protein: CASSSLDGTGWQETQYF.

This clonotype was seen ten or more times. The chain is built from TRBV6-1 and TRBJ2-1, with 10 bases fitting TRBD1. CDR1 is MNHNS, CDR2 SASEGT, per germline. The CDR3 runs to 14 residues. The trim removed 7 bases at V and 5 bases at J, leaving 5 bases unmatched. The CDR3 region is CASMSGTGDNEQFF. The CDR3, as DNA: TGTGCCAGCATGAGCGGGACAGGGGACAATGAGCAGTTCTTC.

This clonotype occurred many times. V and J are TRBV10-2 and TRBJ2-1; 10 bases map to TRBD2. This CDR3 has 16 residues. In germline, CDR1 is WSHSY, CDR2 SAAADI. Trimming at V came to 2 bases and at J to 3 bases, leaving 4 bases not matched to a gene. The CDR3 is CASSEKGLAFYNEQFF. CDR3 DNA: TGCGCCAGCAGTGAGAAGGGACTAGCGTTCTACAATGAGCAGTTCTTC.

This clonotype was detected many times. The V gene is TRBV3-1, the J gene TRBJ1-2; 7 nucleotides match TRBD1. The germline gives CDR1 LGHDT, CDR2 YNNKEL (reference sequence). This CDR3 spans 15 amino acids. Unmatched junction bases numbered 9, after V lost 0 bases and J lost 8 bases. CDR3 residues: CASSQDTRGSSGYTF. As DNA, the CDR3 is TGTGCCAGCAGCCAAGATACCAGGGGGTCGTCGGGCTACACCTTC.

This clonotype occurred many times. The chain joins TRBV18 to TRBJ2-5; D is possibly TRBD2 (6 bases). This CDR3 has 15 residues. Trimming stripped 0 bases from V and 3 bases from J, with 11 bases between. Germline CDR1 is KGHSH and CDR2 is LQKENI. The CDR3 spells CASSPPLAHKETQYF. The CDR3 bases are TGTGCCAGCTCACCACCCCTAGCGCATAAAGAGACCCAGTACTTC.

The V call is TRBV6-5, the J call TRBJ1-1; D is unclear. The CDR3 runs 14 residues. Looked up from germline, CDR1 is MNHEY and CDR2 is SVGAGI. Trimming left V 0 bases short and J 7 bases short, with 12 bases between. This chain's CDR3 is CASSYSPTLLEAFF. In nucleotides, the CDR3 is TGTGCCAGCAGTTACTCTCCCACTTTACTTGAAGCTTTCTTT.

Relative to its sample, this clonotype is medium-sized. V and J are TRBV15 and TRBJ1-2; 9 bases map to TRBD1. Looked up from germline, CDR1 is LNHNV and CDR2 is YYDKDF (reference sequence). V lost 4 bases to trimming and J lost 8 bases; unmatched junction nucleotides: 5. CDR3 length equals 13 residues. CDR3: CATSIRQGEGYTF. CDR3 sequence (DNA): TGTGCCACCAGCATAAGACAGGGGGAAGGCTACACCTTC.

This clonotype was counted at least ten times. The chain employs TRBV19 and TRBJ1-5; a possible D gene is TRBD1 (6 bases). CDR3 length equals 17 residues. Deletions cut 1 base from V and 4 bases from J, with 17 bases between. Germline V gene data show CDR1 as LNHDA and CDR2 as SQIVND (reference sequence). The DNA for the CDR3 is TGTGCCAGTAGTATAGGGTGGGGGCGCGGTGGAAATCAGCCCCAGCATTTT. Translated: CASSIGWGRGGNQPQHF.

The V and J genes are TRBV15 and TRBJ2-7, with TRBD1 matching over 9 bases. The germline V gene encodes CDR1 LNHNV and CDR2 YYDKDF (reference sequence). This CDR3 contains 16 residues. J gave up 7 bases and V 5 bases, and 15 bases lay outside the gene matches. CDR3 sequence reads: CATSGIAGTGTWEQYF. CDR3 nucleotides: TGTGCCACCAGCGGGATTGCCGGGACAGGGACTTGGGAGCAGTACTTC.

This clonotype showed up many times. V and J are TRBV20-1 and TRBJ2-1; 9 bases match TRBD2. Germline V gene data show CDR1 as DFQATT and CDR2 as SNEGSKA (reference sequence). CDR3 length equals 14 residues. The V and J ends lost 0 bases and 8 bases, in that order; junction bases with no gene match: 5. The CDR3 sequence is CSARELAGFDEQFF. As DNA, the CDR3 is TGCAGTGCTAGAGAGCTAGCGGGATTTGATGAGCAGTTCTTC.

The rearrangement uses TRBV20-1 and TRBJ2-2; D gene unclear. The CDR3 is made up of 11 amino acids. Per germline, CDR1 DFQATT and CDR2 SNEGSKA (reference sequence). Deletions cut 3 bases from V and 8 bases from J, with 7 bases between. For the CDR3, the DNA is TGCAGTGCTAGGCTTCATGGGGAGCTGTTTTTT. Amino acids: CSARLHGELFF.

The chain employs TRBV24-1 and TRBJ2-1; 7 bases fit TRBD2. This CDR3 region has 15 residues. Germline trimming cut 9 bases from V and 4 bases from J; bases unmatched to any gene: 11. Germline lookup yields CDR1 KGHDR and CDR2 SFDVKD. CDR3 loop: CATPGGREAYNEQFF. The CDR3 nucleotides are TGTGCCACCCCGGGGGGTCGGGAGGCTTACAATGAGCAGTTCTTC.